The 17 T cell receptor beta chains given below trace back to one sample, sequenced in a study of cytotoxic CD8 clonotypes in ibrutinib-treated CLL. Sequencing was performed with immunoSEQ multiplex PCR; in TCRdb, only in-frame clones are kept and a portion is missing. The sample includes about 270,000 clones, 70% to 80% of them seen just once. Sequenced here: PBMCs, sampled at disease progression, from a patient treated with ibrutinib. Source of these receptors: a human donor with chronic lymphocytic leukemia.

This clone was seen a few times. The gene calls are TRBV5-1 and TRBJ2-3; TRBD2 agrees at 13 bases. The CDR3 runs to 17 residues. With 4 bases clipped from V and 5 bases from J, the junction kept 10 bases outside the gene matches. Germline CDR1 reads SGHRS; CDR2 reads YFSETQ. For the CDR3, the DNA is TGCGCCAGCAGCCCAAGTCAACTAGCGGGAGGGTTAGATACGCAGTATTTT. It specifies CASSPSQLAGGLDTQYF.

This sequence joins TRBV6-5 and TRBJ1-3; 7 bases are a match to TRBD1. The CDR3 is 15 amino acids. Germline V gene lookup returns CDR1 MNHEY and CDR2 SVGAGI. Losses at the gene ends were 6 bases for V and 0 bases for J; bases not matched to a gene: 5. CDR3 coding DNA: TGTGCCAGCAGCTTGGACAGGAGCTCTGGAAACACCATATATTTT. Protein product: CASSLDRSSGNTIYF.

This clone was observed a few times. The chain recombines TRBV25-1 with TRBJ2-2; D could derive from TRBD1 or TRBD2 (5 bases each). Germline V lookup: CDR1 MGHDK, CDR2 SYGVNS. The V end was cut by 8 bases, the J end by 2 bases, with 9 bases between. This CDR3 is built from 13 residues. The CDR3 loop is CASGGYNTGELFF. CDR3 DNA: TGTGCCAGCGGGGGATATAACACCGGGGAGCTGTTTTTT.

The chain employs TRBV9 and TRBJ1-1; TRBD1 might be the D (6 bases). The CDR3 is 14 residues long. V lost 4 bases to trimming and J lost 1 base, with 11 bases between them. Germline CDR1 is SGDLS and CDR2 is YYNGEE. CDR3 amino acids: CASSPRDTNTEAFF. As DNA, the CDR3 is TGTGCCAGCAGCCCTCGGGACACGAACACTGAAGCTTTCTTT.

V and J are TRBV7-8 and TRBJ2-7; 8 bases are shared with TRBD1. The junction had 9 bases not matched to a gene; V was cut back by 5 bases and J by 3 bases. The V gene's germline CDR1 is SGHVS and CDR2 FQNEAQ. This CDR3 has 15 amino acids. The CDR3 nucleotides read TGTGCCAGCAGCCGACAGGGGTACCTTATCTACGAGCAGTACTTC. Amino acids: CASSRQGYLIYEQYF.

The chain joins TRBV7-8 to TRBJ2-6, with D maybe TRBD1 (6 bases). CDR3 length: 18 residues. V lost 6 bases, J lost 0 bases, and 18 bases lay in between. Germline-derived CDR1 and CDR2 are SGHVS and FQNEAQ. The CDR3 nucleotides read TGTGCCAGCAGGGAGACCCGACAGGCGCTCTCTGGGGCCAACGTCCTGACTTTC. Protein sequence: CASRETRQALSGANVLTF.

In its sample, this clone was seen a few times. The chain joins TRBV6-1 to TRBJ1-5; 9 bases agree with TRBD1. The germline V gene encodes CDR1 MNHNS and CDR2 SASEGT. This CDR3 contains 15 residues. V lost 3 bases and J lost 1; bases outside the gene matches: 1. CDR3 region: CASSETGGSNQPQHF. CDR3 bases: TGTGCCAGCAGTGAGACAGGGGGGAGCAATCAGCCCCAGCATTTT.

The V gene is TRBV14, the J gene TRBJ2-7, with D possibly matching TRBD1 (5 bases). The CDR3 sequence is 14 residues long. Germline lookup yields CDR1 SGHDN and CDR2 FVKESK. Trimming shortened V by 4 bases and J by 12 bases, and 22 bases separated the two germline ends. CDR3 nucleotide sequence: TGTGCCAGCAGCCGTGGGGCCTTTTTGGCCGGGTGGTACTTC. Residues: CASSRGAFLAGWYF.

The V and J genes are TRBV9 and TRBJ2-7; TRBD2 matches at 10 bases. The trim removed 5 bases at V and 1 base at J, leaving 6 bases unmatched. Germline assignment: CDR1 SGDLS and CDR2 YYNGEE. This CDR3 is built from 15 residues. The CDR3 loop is CASSRSGRDSYEQYF. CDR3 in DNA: TGTGCCAGCAGTAGAAGCGGGAGGGATTCCTACGAGCAGTACTTC.

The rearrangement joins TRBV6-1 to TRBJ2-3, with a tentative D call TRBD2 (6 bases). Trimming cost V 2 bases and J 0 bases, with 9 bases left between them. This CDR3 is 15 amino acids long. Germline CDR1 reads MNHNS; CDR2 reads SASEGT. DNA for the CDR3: TGTGCCAGCAGTGAATCCGGGACTAGCACAGATACGCAGTATTTT. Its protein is CASSESGTSTDTQYF.

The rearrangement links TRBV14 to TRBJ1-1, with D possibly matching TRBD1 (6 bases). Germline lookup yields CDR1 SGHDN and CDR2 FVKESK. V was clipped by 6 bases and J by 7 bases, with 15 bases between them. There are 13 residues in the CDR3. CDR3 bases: TGTGCCAGCAGTCGTAGGGGGGCGGTTGAAGCTTTCTTT. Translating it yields CASSRRGAVEAFF.

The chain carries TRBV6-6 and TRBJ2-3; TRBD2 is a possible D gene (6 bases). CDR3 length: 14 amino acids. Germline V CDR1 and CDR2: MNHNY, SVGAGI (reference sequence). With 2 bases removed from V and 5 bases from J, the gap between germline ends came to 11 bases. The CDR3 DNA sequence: TGTGCCAGCAGTTACCGGGGACTTGTAGATACGCAGTATTTT. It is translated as CASSYRGLVDTQYF.

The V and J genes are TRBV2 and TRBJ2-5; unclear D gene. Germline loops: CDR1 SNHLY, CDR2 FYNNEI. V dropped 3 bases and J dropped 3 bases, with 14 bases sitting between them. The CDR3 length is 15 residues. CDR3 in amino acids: CASSEVLINEETQYF. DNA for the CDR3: TGTGCCAGCAGTGAGGTGCTAATCAATGAAGAGACCCAGTACTTC.

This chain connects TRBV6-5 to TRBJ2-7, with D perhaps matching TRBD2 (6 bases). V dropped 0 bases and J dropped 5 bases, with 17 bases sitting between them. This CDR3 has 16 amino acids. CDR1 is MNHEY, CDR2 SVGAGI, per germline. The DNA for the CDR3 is TGTGCCAGCAGTTACTCCGGTAGACTAGTATCTCACGAGCAGTACTTC. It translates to CASSYSGRLVSHEQYF.

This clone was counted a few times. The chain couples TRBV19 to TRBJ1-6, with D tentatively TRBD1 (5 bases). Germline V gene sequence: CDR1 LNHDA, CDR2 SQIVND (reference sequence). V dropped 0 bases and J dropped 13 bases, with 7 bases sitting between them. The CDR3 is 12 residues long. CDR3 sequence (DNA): TGTGCCAGTAGTATAGATCGGGGGCCCCTCCACTTT. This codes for CASSIDRGPLHF.

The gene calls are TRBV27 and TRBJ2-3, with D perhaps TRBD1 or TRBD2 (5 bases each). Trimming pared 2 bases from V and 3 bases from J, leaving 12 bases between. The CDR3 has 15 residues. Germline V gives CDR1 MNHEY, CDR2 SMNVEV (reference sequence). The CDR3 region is CASSLTGRKTDTQYF. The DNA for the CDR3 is TGTGCCAGCAGTTTAACGGGGCGAAAGACAGATACGCAGTATTTT.

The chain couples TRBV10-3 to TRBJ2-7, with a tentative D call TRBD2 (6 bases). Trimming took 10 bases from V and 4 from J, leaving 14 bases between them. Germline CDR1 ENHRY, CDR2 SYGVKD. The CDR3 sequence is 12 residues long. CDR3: CASGTDPYEQYF. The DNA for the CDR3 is TGTGCCAGCGGGACGGATCCTTACGAGCAGTACTTC.